Given below is one T cell receptor (beta chain) in context. Antigen: not known. These data belong to a study of T cells expressing NK-cell markers. The overall study: Out of eight donors sequenced, seven tested HCMV-seropositive and the remaining one seronegative.

The CDR3 sequence is 13 residues long. Germline V gene sequence: CDR1 SGHVS, CDR2 FQNEAQ. Whole-study results and caveats: There remained a lack of clarity about HCMV specificity of expanded NKG2C+ T cell clones.

TCRdb re-called the 5' RACE reads and shows each CDR3 protein once, DNA omitted. The sample table sets out about 460,000 distinct CDR3 sequences. The chain joins TRBV7-8 to TRBJ2-3. This receptor was identified in a woman aged 45-59 years in good health. Sequencing was carried out using blood T cells: a sorted CD56 or NKG2C T cell subset, CD4+ or CD8+ T cells, or bulk PBMC T cells (not recorded which). This CDR3 reads CASRPGSTDTQYF.